Shown below are 8 T cell receptor beta chains from a single sample sequenced in a study of blood T cell repertoires in COVID-19. The assay was immunoSEQ multiplex PCR, and TCRdb's table has in-frame clones only and misses some. Here the sample spans some 20,000 clones, 80% to 90% being singletons. The specimen sequenced was peripheral blood. The receptors stem from a human donor in a cohort sampled during active COVID-19. The donor label of this sample is uncertain.

The chain links TRBV3-1 (or the pseudogene TRBV3-2) to TRBJ2-1; D is uncertain. The CDR3 length is 11 residues. Germline CDR1 is LGHDT and CDR2 is YNNKEL (reference sequence). The V end was cut by 3 bases, the J end by 9 bases, with 6 bases between. The CDR3 here is CASSHYTEQFF. DNA of the CDR3: TGTGCCAGCAGCCACTATACTGAGCAGTTCTTC.

This clone has only one observation. The germline gene is not matched at one end of the junction; a read error may be the cause. The chain couples TRBV5-6 to TRBJ2-3; 8 bases fit TRBD2. Germline assignment: CDR1 SGHDT and CDR2 YYEEEE. CDR3 length: 14 residues. The CDR3: CARSRGGRGDTQYF. The CDR3 DNA is TGTGCCCGCAGCCGCGGGGGGCGGGGGGATACGCAGTATTTT.

This chain joins TRBV6-4 and TRBJ2-3; D is perhaps TRBD2 (6 bases). Germline V lookup: CDR1 MRHNA, CDR2 SNTAGT. V was clipped by 4 bases and J by 5 bases, with 16 bases between them. The CDR3 loop spans 15 amino acids. CDR3 nucleotide sequence: TGTGCCAGCAGTGTCATGGGGGTGGGAGGAGATACGCAGTATTTT. This sequence encodes CASSVMGVGGDTQYF.

The chain uses TRBV11-2 and TRBJ1-3; TRBD1 might be the D (6 bases). The V gene lost 7 bases and the J gene lost 4 bases, with 17 bases spanning the gap. The CDR3 contains 15 residues. The germline V gene has CDR1 SGHAT and CDR2 FQNNGV. The CDR3 spells CASTRRPGAGNTIYF. The CDR3 bases are TGTGCCAGCACCCGCAGGCCAGGGGCCGGAAACACCATATATTTT.

The chain joins TRBV7-3 to TRBJ2-3; tentatively, D is TRBD2 (5 bases). The CDR3 is made up of 13 amino acids. Trimming took off 4 bases at V and 2 bases at J, with 7 bases between the two ends. Germline V gene lookup returns CDR1 SGHTA and CDR2 FQGTGA. The CDR3 nucleotides read TGTGCCAGCAGCTCTAGCCCCACAGATACGCAGTATTTT. Translated: CASSSSPTDTQYF.

This rearrangement joins TRBV5-4 to TRBJ2-7; the match to TRBD2 covers 7 bases. Germline lookup yields CDR1 SGHNT and CDR2 YYREEE (reference sequence). The V and J ends lost 3 bases and 0 bases, in that order; junction bases with no gene match: 3. The CDR3 spans 14 residues. This CDR3 is CASSSASGSYEQYF. The CDR3 region has the DNA TGTGCCAGCAGCTCGGCTAGCGGCTCCTACGAGCAGTACTTC.

This clone was seen a handful of times. The chain joins TRBV12-3 or TRBV12-4 to TRBJ1-5; D gene unclear. Trimming removed 8 bases from V and 9 bases from J, with 14 bases in between. CDR3 size: 12 residues. The chain's CDR3 is CASSADSRPQHF. CDR3 DNA sequence: TGTGCCAGCTCCGCGGACTCGAGGCCCCAGCATTTT.

The chain recombines TRBV11-2 with TRBJ2-5, with TRBD1 matching over 7 bases. Germline V lookup: CDR1 SGHAT, CDR2 FQNNGV. The CDR3 spans 16 residues. Trimming cost V 1 base and J 2 bases; bases outside gene matches: 7. DNA of the CDR3: TGTGCCAGCAGCTTAGGGCCAGGACAGGTACAAGAGACCCAGTACTTC. It specifies CASSLGPGQVQETQYF.